This T cell receptor beta chain emerged from a study of blood T cell repertoires in COVID-19. Study details: The United States, Italy and Spain were the sources of the acute and convalescent COVID-19 samples. PBMCs, B-cell-depleted T cells, or T cells were the source of the cDNA or gDNA that made up the material.

In the authors' methods: Estimation of nucleated cell counts was performed using reference gene primer amplification. The assay was immunoSEQ multiplex PCR, and TCRdb's table has in-frame clones only and misses some. The DNA gave D and trimming, while V, J and clone size come from that table. This sample carries 100,000 to 120,000 clones, about four fifths of them seen once, and the ten largest clones take approximately 17%. CDR1 is MNHNS and CDR2 is SASEGT in the germline V gene. The CDR3 runs to 13 residues. Deletions cut 3 bases from V and 5 bases from J, with 8 bases between. The receptor was derived from a woman aged 55 to 70 with acute or convalescent COVID-19. The source material was peripheral blood. This rearrangement joins TRBV6-1 to TRBJ1-5; D gene ambiguous. The chain's CDR3 is CASSEGLYQPQHF. The DNA for the CDR3 is TGTGCCAGCAGTGAGGGCCTTTATCAGCCCCAGCATTTT.